This T cell receptor beta chain emerged from a study of PD-L1 blockade in urothelial cancer (dated by TCRdb to 2017 to 2019). About the full investigation: All patients started therapy around 2014 and received atezolizumab 1,200 mg intravenously every 3 weeks. About nine tenths of the roughly 29 patients were identified as males with urothelial cancer of bladder origin, and a prior smoking history was reported by 18 of 29 patients. Patients had an ECOG performance status of 0 or 1 and had received between 0 and 3 prior chemotherapy regimens. Blood samples were analyzed at two time points: 3 weeks after treatment start (second dose) and 6 weeks after treatment start. Blood samples gave a median of about 150,000 T cells and tens of thousands of unique TCRs, with a median clonality of roughly 0.081. An exploratory multi-omic analysis was conducted of the somatic, immune and clinical correlates of response to PD-L1 blockade with atezolizumab in urothelial cancer. Pretreatment tumor samples, along with matched peripheral blood collected serially before and after atezolizumab treatment, underwent TCR sequencing. Durable clinical benefit was defined as progression-free survival longer than 6 months, and TCR features were also tested against progression-free and overall survival. Whole exome sequencing and RNA sequencing of pretreatment tumors were performed alongside TCR sequencing in the same patients. Durable clinical benefit was achieved by nine patients but not by the remaining 20. Pretreatment blood TCR-seq was available for about 27 patients, at least one posttreatment blood collection was obtained for about 24 patients, and tumor TCR-seq was available for about 24 patients. Overall results and qualifications from the work: Because of the small sample size (n ≈ 31) and the many exploratory analyses performed, the results are intended to be regarded as hypothesis-generating. Improved progression-free and overall survival was associated with having pretreatment peripheral blood TCR clonality below the median. Greater expansion of tumor-associated TCR clones in peripheral blood 3 weeks after the start of treatment was observed in patients with durable benefit (n ≈ 20, p = 0.022).

Each PCR received spiked-in synthetic TCR analog templates so that absolute template abundance could be estimated from read counts. Using the immunoSEQ assay, TCRbeta CDR3 regions were amplified from genomic DNA with bias-controlled V and J gene primers. Sequencing of rearranged TCRbeta segments was done at approximately 20X coverage. In the original analysis: Clustering was used to correct sequencing errors, and CDR3s were annotated against IMGT so that V, D and J genes could be assigned. Downstream analyses used only productive TCRbeta rearrangements and left out out-of-frame or stop-codon sequences. Clonality was computed as one minus Shannon entropy normalized by the log of the number of unique productive sequences. Fisher's exact test with Benjamini-Hochberg correction, using a cutoff of adjusted p below 0.01, was how clones that differed between time points or between blood and tumor were identified. TCRdb obtained this table from immuneACCESS and retained in-frame rearrangements with V and J assigned. These tables miss some clones; where compared with another copy, unresolved V genes account for less than half of the shortfall, and the remainder is unexplained. Clonal size and the V and J genes are those of that table, whereas D and trimming came from the DNA. This sample is represented by about 56,000 clones; roughly 85% of them were singletons. The top ten constitute about 15% of the sample.

This clone was observed a handful of times. The antigen it recognizes is unknown. No base qualities exist here, and no much larger clone lies one base off it. From the germline V gene, CDR1 is WSHSY and CDR2 is SAAADI. The junction carries 9 bases between V and J, which are trimmed by 4 bases and 5 bases respectively. From the cysteine up to the phenylalanine, the CDR3 has a length of 12 residues. Here the CDR3 DNA is all that survives: 36 bases in frame from base 1. The time point label for this specimen denotes: pretreatment peripheral blood. The cohort comprised around 30 patients with locally advanced or metastatic urothelial carcinoma treated at Memorial Sloan Kettering on a trial protocol. Peripheral blood mononuclear cells were collected pretreatment and during treatment, with between 1 and 8 total time points per patient. The Qiagen DNeasy Blood extraction kit was used to purify genomic DNA from total PBMCs and tumor samples. PBMCs were collected pretreatment and during treatment and were isolated and stored as previously described.

The sequenced sample was PBMCs, obtained around atezolizumab (anti-PD-L1) treatment. This sequence uses TRBV10-2 and TRBJ2-7, with the D gene uncertain. This clonotype was obtained from a man in his 70s with urothelial cancer. This receptor has the CDR3 CASSASLHEQYF. Read as DNA, the sequence is TGCGCCAGCAGTGCGTCTCTTCACGAGCAGTACTTC.